One T cell receptor (beta chain) is described in this entry. The data belong to a study of T cells in tuberculosis. Assay: immunoSEQ multiplex PCR; the TCRdb copy retains only in-frame clones and omits some. The sample has 20,000 to 25,000 clones; less than 97% are singletons. Unmatched junction bases numbered 17, after V lost 6 bases and J lost 4 bases. Per germline, CDR1 MNHEY and CDR2 SMNVEV (reference sequence). The CDR3 covers 19 residues. Specimen: PBMCs. This sequence was found in a donor aged 5-35 years with latent tuberculosis or without tuberculosis infection. J is TRBJ2-6 and V is TRBV27, with 8 bases matching TRBD1. The CDR3 DNA is TGTGCCAGCAGCCTCAGATGGGACAGGTCTCTTGGAGGGGCCAACGTCCTGACTTTC. The encoded protein is CASSLRWDRSLGGANVLTF.